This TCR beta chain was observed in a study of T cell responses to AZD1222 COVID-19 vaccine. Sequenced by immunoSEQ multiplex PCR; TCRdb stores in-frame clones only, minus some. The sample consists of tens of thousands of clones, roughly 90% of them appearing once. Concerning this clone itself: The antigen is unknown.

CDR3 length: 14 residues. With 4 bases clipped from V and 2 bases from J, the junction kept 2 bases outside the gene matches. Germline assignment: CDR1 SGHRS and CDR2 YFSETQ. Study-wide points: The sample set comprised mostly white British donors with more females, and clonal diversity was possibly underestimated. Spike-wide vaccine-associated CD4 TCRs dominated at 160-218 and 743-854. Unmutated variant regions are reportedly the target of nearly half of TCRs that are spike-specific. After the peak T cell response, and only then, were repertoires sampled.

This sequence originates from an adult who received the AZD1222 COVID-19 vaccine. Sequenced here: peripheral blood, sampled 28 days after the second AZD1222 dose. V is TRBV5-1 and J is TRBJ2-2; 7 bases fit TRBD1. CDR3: CASSRDSNTGELFF. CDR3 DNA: TGCGCCAGCAGCCGGGACAGCAACACCGGGGAGCTGTTTTTT.